This T cell receptor (beta chain) was sequenced in a study of cytomegalovirus exposure and HLA in healthy donors. Study-level findings and limits: While the bulk of TCR sequences proved rare, some public TCRs turned up in many donors. Most of the TCR beta V segments (in an earlier analysis) were productive either about 87% or about 30% of the time. Listed as cytomegalovirus-associated were roughly 180 TCR beta chains.

To note about this clone: Its antigen is still unknown.

The CDR3 consists of 15 residues. Germline V gives CDR1 SGHTA, CDR2 FQGNSA. V was clipped by 3 bases and J by 2 bases; unmatched bases: 7. This PCR relied on a set of 60 Vbeta primers and 13 Jbeta primers. Using immunoSEQ multiplex PCR, the repertoire was profiled, and TCRdb retains in-frame clones only, with some absent. The table has 100,000 to 150,000 clones, approximately 77% seen once; the top ten hold 0.94%. This receptor was obtained from a woman aged 60-70 years in good health and CMV-seronegative. The chain joins TRBV7-2 to TRBJ2-7, with TRBD2 identical over 7 bases. The sample was PBMCs. The CDR3 sequence: CASSLGRGFPYEQYF. CDR3 DNA: TGTGCCAGCAGCTTGGGGAGGGGCTTTCCCTACGAGCAGTACTTC.